The TCR beta chain described here comes from a study of T cell clonotyping in hematopoietic cell transplantation. Study-wide findings and caveats: Without cell sorting, CD4 versus CD8 contributions remain unresolved. Graft donor and pretransplant recipient Inverse Simpson Index values predicted broader posttransplant TCR diversity. Pathologically expanded recipient clonotypes increased progressively from day 30 to day 180 as diversity fell.

Measured with immunoSEQ multiplex PCR; TCRdb has only the in-frame clones, and not every one. Of about 36,000 clones in the sample, 80% to 90% were seen once. Notes on this clone: Its antigen is as yet unknown.

The CDR3 spans 12 residues. V lost 5 bases and J lost 6, with 9 bases in between. CDR1 is MDHEN, CDR2 SYDVKM, per germline. Sequenced sample: peripheral blood mononuclear cells. The rearrangement uses TRBV28 and TRBJ2-3, with D maybe TRBD2 (5 bases). The receptor was isolated from a woman aged 40 to 50 in good health. Some clones in this sample may be carry-over from other donors' samples. The CDR3 is CASSPTGDTQYF. Here the CDR3 DNA reads TGTGCCAGCAGTCCCACGGGGGATACGCAGTATTTT. Using reference TRBV28 and TRBJ2-3 for the parts outside the CDR3, the full variable domain is DVKVTQSSRYLVKRTGEKVFLECVQDMDHENMFWYRQDPGLGLRLIYFSYDVKMKEKGDIPEGYSVSREKKERFSLILESASTNQTSMYLCASSPTGDTQYFGPGTRLTVL.